This T cell receptor (beta chain) emerged from a study of blood T cell repertoires in COVID-19 (dated by TCRdb to about 2020). Study-level background: Samples from collaborators originated in the United States, Italy and Spain and spanned both the acute and convalescent phases of COVID-19. Nearly every sample came with metadata listing a de-identified subject ID, COVID-19 status, age in years and sex. The prospective study material was composed of cDNA or gDNA derived from T cells, B-cell-depleted T cells, or PBMCs. Samples were obtained from the ongoing ImmuneRACE study (first 160 participants) and from over a thousand subjects provided by 6 global collaborators. The repertoires were made available in a free public database intended to serve as a resource for research on the immune response to SARS-CoV-2. Where available, HLA class I and class II types were taken from metadata supplied by the sample provider and were not determined by assay-based typing. The dataset comprised deeply sampled blood TCRbeta repertoires from subjects exposed to, actively infected with, or recovered from COVID-19. The full study reports these points: The amount of clinical and demographic metadata varied by source and participant and was provided uncurated.

Looking up the germline V gene yields CDR1 MNHEY and CDR2 SVGAGI. The CDR3 sequence holds 14 residues, the cysteine and phenylalanine included. Only CDR3 DNA is held: 42 bases, read in frame from base 1. V and J are trimmed by 6 bases and 4 bases, and the gene matches miss 5 bases of the junction. Each collaborating institution followed its own protocols to collect whole blood in K2EDTA tubes. For TCRbeta analysis, collaborator samples were shipped as frozen whole blood, as isolated PBMCs, or as DNA extracted from either sample type. In regard to this clone: Its antigen specificity is not known. No base qualities exist here, and no much larger clone lies one base off it.

The immunoSEQ Assay, a bias-controlled multiplex PCR, was used to amplify TCRbeta CDR3 regions from genomic DNA. As for the original processing: The number of nucleated cells in each sample was estimated from the amplification of reference gene primers within the assay. To quantify the absolute abundance of each unique TCRbeta CDR3 rearrangement, sequence reads were collapsed and filtered. For each sample, productive Simpson clonality was calculated by taking the square root of Simpson's diversity index across productive rearrangements. TCRdb took over this immuneACCESS table, retaining in-frame rearrangements with V and J assigned. Such tables are incomplete; in checked studies, under half of the missing clones stem from an unresolved V gene, and the remainder is unexplained. V and J calls and clone size are those listed in that table; D and trimming were worked out from the DNA. The sample has over 40,000 clones on record, about nine tenths of them singletons. The top ten clones comprise about 5.1% of the sample.

The clonotype was recovered from a man between 65 and 79 years old with acute or convalescent COVID-19. The sequencing input was peripheral blood. This chain joins TRBV6-5 to TRBJ1-4, with 7 central nucleotides matching TRBD1. Here the CDR3 is given as CASSMTGFNEKLFF. At the DNA level, the sequence is TGTGCCAGCAGCATGACAGGGTTTAATGAAAAACTGTTTTTT.